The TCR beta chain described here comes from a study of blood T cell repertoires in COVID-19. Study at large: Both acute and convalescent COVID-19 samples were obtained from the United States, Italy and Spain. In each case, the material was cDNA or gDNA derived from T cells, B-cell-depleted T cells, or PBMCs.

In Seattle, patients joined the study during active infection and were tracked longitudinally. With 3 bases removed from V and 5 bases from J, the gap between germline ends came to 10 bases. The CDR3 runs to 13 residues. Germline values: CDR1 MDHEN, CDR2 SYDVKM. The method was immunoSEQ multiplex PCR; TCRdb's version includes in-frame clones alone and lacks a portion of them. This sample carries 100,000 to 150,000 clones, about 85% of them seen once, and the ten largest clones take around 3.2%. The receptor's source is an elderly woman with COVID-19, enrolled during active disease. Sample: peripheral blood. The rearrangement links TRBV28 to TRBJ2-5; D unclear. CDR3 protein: CASSLARPETQYF. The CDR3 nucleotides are TGTGCCAGCAGTTTGGCTCGCCCGGAGACCCAGTACTTC.